This entry features one T cell receptor (beta chain) sequence. Its antigen is unknown. This CDR3 contains 15 residues. The V gene's germline CDR1 is GTSNPN and CDR2 SVGIG (reference sequence). Between the trimmed V and J ends, which lost 4 bases and 7 bases, there was a span of 20 bases. Time point noted: sample taken at primary tumor resection. The study sequenced unsorted whole RNA from tumor, nontumor lung or frozen PBMC. There were roughly 72 donors, all of them untreated patients with early-stage non-small cell lung cancer. This sample was included in a study of spatial heterogeneity in lung cancer. Across the whole study: There were consistently more beta-chain sequences detected than alpha-chain sequences.

TCR cDNA molecules were tagged individually, and each one carried a unique molecular identifier. A single record per CDR3 protein comes from TCRdb applying MiXCR to the 5' RACE reads. The repertoire includes thousands of distinct CDR3 sequences, 15% to 20% of them detected once, and 55% to 75% sits in the top ten. Study results and limitations: Circulating ubiquitous expanded tumor TCRs were observed more frequently at resection than at follow-up.

The TCR originated in a male donor with early-stage non-small cell lung cancer. Specimen: PBMCs, collected at surgery. This rearrangement joins TRBV30 to TRBJ2-1; possibly TRBD1 for D (6 bases). CDR3 sequence reads: CAWTGTRTVMNEQFF. In DNA form, the CDR3 reads TGTGCCTGGACTGGCACTCGGACAGTTATGAATGAGCAGTTCTTC.